These 28 T cell receptor beta chains originate from one sample sequenced in a study of cytomegalovirus exposure and HLA in healthy donors. The PCR contained 60 Vbeta and 13 Jbeta primers. The data were produced by immunoSEQ multiplex PCR, yet TCRdb's version contains in-frame clones alone and is incomplete. Of 95,000 to 150,000 clones in the sample, around four fifths were seen once. The sequencing sample was made of PBMCs. The source is a man between 18 and 29 years old in good health and CMV-seropositive.

This clone has a handful of counts. In DNA form, the CDR3 reads TGTGCCATCAGGGCGACAGGGGCAGACACTGAAGCTTTCTTT. Amino acids: CAIRATGADTEAFF. This chain connects TRBV10-3 to TRBJ1-1; 8 bases align to TRBD1. J lost 3 bases, V lost 6 bases, and 6 bases had no gene match. Germline loops: CDR1 ENHRY, CDR2 SYGVKD. CDR3 size: 14 residues.

The chain is built from TRBV7-8 and TRBJ2-5; D gene unclear. Trimming pared 6 bases from V and 4 bases from J, leaving 3 bases between. This CDR3 spans 10 amino acids. Looked up from germline, CDR1 is SGHVS and CDR2 is FQNEAQ. CDR3: CASSRETQYF. The CDR3 region has the DNA TGTGCCAGCAGTCGAGAGACCCAGTACTTC.

The chain has TRBV28 and TRBJ1-2; 8 bases line up with TRBD1. This CDR3 is 15 amino acids long. The trim removed 8 bases at V and 3 bases at J, leaving 11 bases unmatched. The germline V gene has CDR1 MDHEN and CDR2 SYDVKM. The DNA of the CDR3 is TGTGCCAGCTATTCCTTCGGACAGGGAGACTATGGCTACACCTTC. This codes for CASYSFGQGDYGYTF.

This CDR3 is CASSPSPTGTGGNGYTF. As DNA, the CDR3 is TGTGCCAGCAGCCCCTCTCCAACCGGGACAGGGGGCAATGGCTACACCTTC. The chain recombines TRBV9 with TRBJ1-2; the match to TRBD1 covers 12 bases. The CDR3 extends over 17 amino acids. The junction had 13 bases not matched to a gene; V was cut back by 4 bases and J by 6 bases. CDR1 and CDR2 (germline): SGDLS, YYNGEE.

This sequence joins TRBV19 and TRBJ1-5; 7 nucleotides match TRBD1. Losses at the gene ends were 3 bases for V and 1 base for J; bases not matched to a gene: 6. CDR1 and CDR2 from the germline V gene are LNHDA and SQIVND (reference sequence). The CDR3 contains 16 residues. CDR3 sequence reads: CASSILQGHSNQPQHF. CDR3 nucleotide sequence: TGTGCCAGTAGTATCCTACAGGGGCACAGCAATCAGCCCCAGCATTTT.

The V call is TRBV27, the J call TRBJ2-7; possibly TRBD2 for D (5 bases). Looked up from germline, CDR1 is MNHEY and CDR2 is SMNVEV (reference sequence). This CDR3 region has 12 residues. Trimming cost V 9 bases and J 3 bases, with 12 bases left between them. The CDR3 DNA reads as TGTGCCAGGGACTTCGAGGGCTACGAGCAGTACTTC. Its protein product is CARDFEGYEQYF.

V usage is TRBV5-1 and J usage is TRBJ2-2; D perhaps matches TRBD1 (5 bases). Germline CDR1 is SGHRS and CDR2 is YFSETQ. The CDR3 runs to 14 residues. V gave up 0 bases and J gave up 4 bases, with 7 bases separating them. The CDR3 sequence is CASSLEGFTGELFF. In DNA, the CDR3 is TGCGCCAGCAGCTTGGAGGGGTTCACCGGGGAGCTGTTTTTT.

The rearrangement joins TRBV4-1 to TRBJ1-2; D gene unclear. Trimming stripped 4 bases from V and 2 bases from J, with 8 bases between. This CDR3 region has 13 residues. Per germline, CDR1 MGHRA and CDR2 YSYEKL. CDR3 loop: CASSPTENYGYTF. As DNA, the CDR3 is TGCGCCAGCAGCCCCACAGAGAACTATGGCTACACCTTC.

The chain recombines TRBV14 with TRBJ2-5; TRBD2 agrees at 7 bases. The CDR3 extends over 13 amino acids. With 7 bases clipped from V and 5 bases from J, the junction kept 7 bases outside the gene matches. Germline assignment: CDR1 SGHDN and CDR2 FVKESK. The CDR3 coding sequence is TGTGCCAGCAACCGTTATAGCGGGGAGACCCAGTACTTC. Protein: CASNRYSGETQYF.

The chain uses TRBV5-4 and TRBJ2-3; D is possibly TRBD1 (5 bases). The CDR3 has 18 residues. Trimming removed 2 bases from V and 2 bases from J, with 21 bases in between. CDR1 is SGHNT and CDR2 is YYREEE in the germline V gene (reference sequence). CDR3 in amino acids: CASSLSPLQQANTDTQYF. The CDR3 DNA reads as TGTGCCAGCAGCTTATCCCCCCTTCAACAGGCTAACACAGATACGCAGTATTTT.

The chain employs TRBV15 and TRBJ2-1; 8 bases fit TRBD2. There are 15 residues in the CDR3. V lost 2 bases, J lost 5 bases, and 5 bases stayed unmatched. Germline values: CDR1 LNHNV, CDR2 YYDKDF (reference sequence). CDR3 loop: CATSRPGLGDNEQFF. Written as DNA, the CDR3 is TGTGCCACCAGCAGACCGGGACTAGGAGACAATGAGCAGTTCTTC.

The chain is built from TRBV2 and TRBJ1-2; D may be TRBD1 (6 bases). The CDR3 is 13 amino acids. V lost 4 bases, J lost 5 bases, and 11 bases lay in between. The germline V gene has CDR1 SNHLY and CDR2 FYNNEI. The CDR3 DNA is TGTGCCAGCAGTGTACAGGGTTCTTATGGCTACACCTTC. As protein: CASSVQGSYGYTF.

The CDR3 sequence: CAISLTGGGGYTF. CDR3 coding DNA: TGTGCCATCAGTCTGACAGGGGGGGGAGGCTACACCTTC. V and J are TRBV10-3 and TRBJ1-2; TRBD1 matches 9 bases. The junction had 6 bases not matched to a gene; V was cut back by 5 bases and J by 8 bases. The germline V gene encodes CDR1 ENHRY and CDR2 SYGVKD. The CDR3 is made up of 13 amino acids.

This chain links TRBV19 with TRBJ1-1; a possible D gene is TRBD1 (5 bases). Germline V gives CDR1 LNHDA, CDR2 SQIVND (reference sequence). The CDR3 spans 16 residues. Trimming removed 4 bases at V and 1 base at J, with 16 bases between. CDR3 bases: TGTGCCAGTAGTACCTTGAAGCAGGGTCGGAACACTGAAGCTTTCTTT. It is translated as CASSTLKQGRNTEAFF. The full variable domain, with the rest looked up from reference TRBV19 and TRBJ1-1, is DGGITQSPKYLFRKEGQNVTLSCEQNLNHDAMYWYRQDPGQGLRLIYYSQIVNDFQKGDIAEGYSVSREKKESFPLTVTSAQKNPTAFYLCASSTLKQGRNTEAFFGQGTRLTVV.

The chain joins TRBV27 to TRBJ1-3; 8 bases match TRBD1. The germline V gene has CDR1 MNHEY and CDR2 SMNVEV (reference sequence). This CDR3 is 16 amino acids long. V lost 2 bases to trimming and J lost 0 bases; unmatched junction nucleotides: 3. The CDR3 loop is CASSLGTGDSGNTIYF. CDR3 in DNA: TGTGCCAGCAGTTTAGGGACAGGCGACTCTGGAAACACCATATATTTT.

The J gene is TRBJ2-5, the V gene TRBV6-6, with a tentative D call TRBD1 (6 bases). CDR3 length: 12 amino acids. Per the germline V gene, CDR1 is MNHNY and CDR2 is SVGAGI (reference sequence). Trimming left V 8 bases short and J 5 bases short, with 12 bases between. The CDR3 coding sequence is TGTGCCAGCCGGCCAGGGGAGGAGACCCAGTACTTC. This gives the protein CASRPGEETQYF.

The V call is TRBV9, the J call TRBJ2-3; TRBD2 matches 9 bases. CDR1 and CDR2 from the germline V gene are SGDLS and YYNGEE. V lost 0 bases, J lost 6 bases, and 8 bases stayed unmatched. CDR3 length: 16 amino acids. The CDR3 loop reads CASSVVAGGLADTQYF. Here the CDR3 DNA reads TGTGCCAGCAGCGTAGTTGCGGGGGGGCTTGCGGATACGCAGTATTTT.

The table lists this clone with a few counts. The chain has TRBV5-6 and TRBJ2-7, with D possibly matching TRBD2 (5 bases). In germline, CDR1 is SGHDT, CDR2 YYEEEE. Trimming removed 2 bases from V and 5 bases from J, with 11 bases in between. This CDR3 comprises 13 residues. CDR3 nucleotides: TGTGCCAGCAGCTTTGAGGGAGTGAACGAGCAGTACTTC. Its translation: CASSFEGVNEQYF. The full variable domain, its missing parts supplied by reference TRBV5-6 and TRBJ2-7, is DAGVTQSPTHLIKTRGQQVTLRCSPKSGHDTVSWYQQALGQGPQFIFQYYEEEERQRGNFPDRFSGHQFPNYSSELNVNALLLGDSALYLCASSFEGVNEQYFGPGTRLTVT.

The chain couples TRBV7-3 to TRBJ1-6; D perhaps matches TRBD1 (6 bases). Between the trimmed V and J ends, which lost 2 bases and 6 bases, there was a span of 8 bases. Germline values: CDR1 SGHTA, CDR2 FQGTGA. This CDR3 region has 14 residues. The CDR3 reads CASSLEGGNSPLHF. As DNA, the CDR3 is TGTGCCAGCAGCTTAGAAGGGGGTAATTCACCCCTCCACTTT.

This chain joins TRBV2 and TRBJ1-1, with D perhaps TRBD1 (6 bases). CDR3 length: 11 residues. V was shortened by 7 bases and J by 4 bases, with 7 bases between the two germline ends. CDR1 is SNHLY and CDR2 is FYNNEI in the germline V gene. CDR3 sequence: CASKGGTEAFF. The CDR3 region has the DNA TGTGCCAGCAAAGGGGGCACTGAAGCTTTCTTT.

This chain joins TRBV30 and TRBJ2-1, with D perhaps matching TRBD2 (5 bases). The V end was cut by 0 bases, the J end by 4 bases, with 16 bases between. Germline CDR1 is GTSNPN and CDR2 is SVGIG (reference sequence). The CDR3 is made up of 16 amino acids. The CDR3 protein is CAWSVEGLLLYNEQFF. DNA for the CDR3: TGTGCCTGGAGTGTCGAGGGTCTCCTTTTATACAATGAGCAGTTCTTC.

The CDR3 coding sequence is TGCGCCAGCAGCTTGAAATTAGCGGACAATGAGCAGTTCTTC. It specifies CASSLKLADNEQFF. The rearrangement uses TRBV5-1 and TRBJ2-1, with TRBD2 as a possible D gene (6 bases). CDR1 is SGHRS and CDR2 is YFSETQ in the germline V gene. Trimming took off 1 base at V and 5 bases at J, with 10 bases between the two ends. The CDR3 sequence is 14 residues long.

The chain couples TRBV7-8 to TRBJ1-1; D call uncertain. The CDR3 contains 12 residues. The germline V gene encodes CDR1 SGHVS and CDR2 FQNEAQ. The germline V and J ends were trimmed by 5 bases and 8 bases, with 12 bases remaining between them. CDR3 amino acids: CASSPVRGEAFF. The CDR3 DNA sequence: TGTGCCAGCAGCCCGGTCCGGGGAGAAGCTTTCTTT.

The chain has TRBV4-1 and TRBJ2-1, with D perhaps TRBD1 (6 bases). The CDR3 has 15 amino acids. Germline CDR1 is MGHRA and CDR2 is YSYEKL. The V end lost 1 base, the J end lost 3 bases, and 10 bases lay between the germline ends. The CDR3 region is CASSQGRTDYNEQFF. The CDR3 region has the DNA TGCGCCAGCAGCCAAGGACGGACAGACTACAATGAGCAGTTCTTC.

This chain joins TRBV6-1 and TRBJ2-1; D possibly corresponds to TRBD2 (5 bases). Per germline, CDR1 MNHNS and CDR2 SASEGT. V dropped 2 bases and J dropped 15 bases, with 14 bases sitting between them. CDR3 length: 12 amino acids. In nucleotides, the CDR3 is TGTGCCAGCAGTGAACTGGACGGACTTCTGTTCTTC. It is translated as CASSELDGLLFF.

The V and J genes are TRBV6-5 and TRBJ2-7; 10 bases are shared with TRBD1. This CDR3 contains 16 residues. The V gene end was trimmed by 4 bases and the J gene end by 4 bases; junction bases not matched to a gene: 10. Germline CDR1 is MNHEY and CDR2 is SVGAGI. CDR3 DNA: TGTGCCAGCAGTTCCCGGACAGGGGGTAGGGAGTACGAGCAGTACTTC. This sequence encodes CASSSRTGGREYEQYF.

The chain has TRBV28 and TRBJ2-5; TRBD2 is a possible D gene (5 bases). V was shortened by 3 bases and J by 5 bases, with 25 bases between the two germline ends. Germline-derived CDR1 and CDR2 are MDHEN and SYDVKM. This CDR3 is 18 amino acids long. The chain's CDR3 is CASSLLYSDFGLRETQYF. DNA of the CDR3: TGTGCCAGCAGTTTGTTGTATTCGGACTTTGGACTCCGCGAGACCCAGTACTTC.

The chain is built from TRBV9 and TRBJ2-2; D uncertain. V was clipped by 2 bases and J by 3 bases, with 5 bases between them. Germline V gives CDR1 SGDLS, CDR2 YYNGEE. This CDR3 has 13 residues. This chain's CDR3 is CASSVPDTGELFF. The DNA of the CDR3 is TGTGCCAGCAGCGTCCCGGACACCGGGGAGCTGTTTTTT. The full variable domain, completed using reference TRBV9 and TRBJ2-2, is DSGVTQTPKHLITATGQRVTLRCSPRSGDLSVYWYQQSLDQGLQFLIQYYNGEERAKGNILERFSAQQFPDLHSELNLSSLELGDSALYFCASSVPDTGELFFGEGSRLTVL.